These 10 T cell receptor beta chains originate from one sample sequenced in a study of regulatory T cells in long-lasting Graves disease (TCRdb year 2021). The protocol used for the library was multiplex PCR. Sequenced on an Illumina HiSeq 4000. CDR3 regions were amplified by Arm-PCR with iRepertoire HTBI primers to construct TCR beta libraries. Using fastp trimming at Q25 and MiXCR clonotype assembly, TCRdb reanalyzed the public sequencing data and kept in-frame beta chains. Each record represents a unique CDR3 protein, reported with the most common genes and DNA among its rows. The sample records hundreds of thousands of distinct CDR3 sequences, roughly 15% of which are singletons. Around 25% of the sample belongs to the ten largest clones. This specimen's time point label, interpreted: newly diagnosed GD, antithyroid drugs for less than 3 months. RNA was extracted from PBMCs in TRIzol for both TCR sequencing and RNA sequencing.

These records were also assigned to another study, of T cells in Graves' hyperthyroidism and ophthalmopathy.

The material sequenced was peripheral blood mononuclear cells (PBMCs), taken at new diagnosis, from a patient treated with antithyroid drugs. These receptors came from a middle-aged woman with Graves disease. Donor details come from another sample of the same person, matched by shared clones.

This chain uses TRBV7-2 with TRBJ2-2, with 9 bases identical to TRBD1. CDR1 SGHTA and CDR2 FQGNSA come from the germline V gene. Trimming at V came to 1 base and at J to 5 bases, leaving 8 bases not matched to a gene. This CDR3 has 17 residues. The CDR3 sequence is CASSLGPGTGRTGELFF. For the CDR3, the DNA is TGTGCCAGCAGCTTAGGCCCAGGGACAGGGAGGACCGGGGAGCTGTTTTTT.

There are many counts of this clonotype. This sequence joins TRBV12-5 and TRBJ2-1; unclear D gene. The V end was cut by 0 bases, the J end by 9 bases, with 6 bases between. Germline CDR1 and CDR2: LGHNT and FRNRAP. This CDR3 is 12 amino acids long. DNA of the CDR3: TGTGCTAGTGGTTTGGTACTTGGTGAGCAGTTCTTC. As protein: CASGLVLGEQFF.

This clonotype was counted only a few times. This chain connects TRBV27 to TRBJ2-3; a possible D gene is TRBD2 (5 bases). V was shortened by 10 bases and J by 2 bases, with 16 bases between the two germline ends. The CDR3 has 14 amino acids. Per the germline V gene, CDR1 is MNHEY and CDR2 is SMNVEV (reference sequence). The DNA for the CDR3 is TGTGCCAACAAATACCAGGACTTCACAGATACGCAGTATTTT. This encodes CANKYQDFTDTQYF.

This clonotype was recorded at least ten times. As DNA, the CDR3 is TGCGCCAGCAGCCTAGGGGGGACAGGGGATTCACCCCTCCACTTT. Translation: CASSLGGTGDSPLHF. This chain links TRBV5-1 with TRBJ1-6; 10 bases agree with TRBD1. Germline V lookup: CDR1 SGHRS, CDR2 YFSETQ. This CDR3 is 15 amino acids long. Losses at the gene ends were 4 bases for V and 8 bases for J; bases not matched to a gene: 6.

This clonotype showed up just a few times. The chain couples TRBV7-3 to TRBJ1-3; D possibly corresponds to TRBD1 (6 bases). V lost 11 bases to trimming and J lost 4 bases, with 21 bases between them. The CDR3 loop spans 15 amino acids. Germline V gives CDR1 SGHTA, CDR2 FQGTGA. This CDR3 is CAGGWGPPLGNTIYF. As DNA, the CDR3 is TGTGCCGGTGGGTGGGGGCCGCCACTGGGAAACACCATATATTTT.

This clonotype came up many times. The V gene is TRBV6-1, the J gene TRBJ1-4, with a possible D match to TRBD1 (5 bases). The CDR3 loop spans 16 amino acids. The ends were cut back, 4 bases at V and 8 bases at J, with 20 bases in the middle. Germline V gene lookup returns CDR1 MNHNS and CDR2 SASEGT. The CDR3 protein is CASSGLPGRVLEKLFF. The CDR3 coding sequence is TGTGCCAGCAGTGGGTTACCGGGACGTGTGCTCGAAAAACTGTTTTTT.

This clonotype was detected ten times or more. V is TRBV12-3 or TRBV12-4 and J is TRBJ2-2, with 8 bases lining up with TRBD1. The CDR3 totals 15 residues. With V trimmed by 5 bases and J by 5 bases, 7 bases remained unmatched. The CDR3 DNA reads TGTGCCAGCAGTCCGTATACAGGGGGGACCGGGGAGCTGTTTTTT. This encodes CASSPYTGGTGELFF.

This clonotype was picked up many times. The chain couples TRBV12-5 to TRBJ2-7; D possibly corresponds to TRBD1 (6 bases). The CDR3 consists of 15 residues. Germline-derived CDR1 and CDR2 are LGHNT and FRNRAP. Trimming took off 0 bases at V and 5 bases at J, with 14 bases between the two ends. DNA for the CDR3: TGTGCTAGTGGTTTGGTACTGGGGGCGCTTCACGAGCAGTACTTC. Translated, it gives CASGLVLGALHEQYF. Full variable domain (outside the CDR3, taken from reference TRBV12-5 and TRBJ2-7): DARVTQTPRHKVTEMGQEVTMRCQPILGHNTVFWYRQTMMQGLELLAYFRNRAPLDDSGMPKDRFSAEMPDATLATLKIQPSEPRDSAVYFCASGLVLGALHEQYFGPGTRLTVT.

The V gene is TRBV28, the J gene TRBJ2-5; D uncertain. V was shortened by 3 bases and J by 4 bases, with 9 bases between the two germline ends. This CDR3 comprises 13 residues. CDR1 MDHEN and CDR2 SYDVKM come from the germline V gene. CDR3 in DNA: TGTGCCAGCAGTTTCCCCCCCGGAGAGACCCAGTACTTC. Translation gives CASSFPPGETQYF.

This clonotype came up many times. The chain recombines TRBV6-1 with TRBJ2-7, with D possibly TRBD2 on 6 matching bases. Germline V gives CDR1 MNHNS, CDR2 SASEGT. This CDR3 contains 13 residues. The V and J ends lost 8 bases and 4 bases respectively, with 15 bases between them. The CDR3 DNA follows: TGTGCCAGCGGAATTGGGCGGGGATACGAGCAGTACTTC. Translating it yields CASGIGRGYEQYF.